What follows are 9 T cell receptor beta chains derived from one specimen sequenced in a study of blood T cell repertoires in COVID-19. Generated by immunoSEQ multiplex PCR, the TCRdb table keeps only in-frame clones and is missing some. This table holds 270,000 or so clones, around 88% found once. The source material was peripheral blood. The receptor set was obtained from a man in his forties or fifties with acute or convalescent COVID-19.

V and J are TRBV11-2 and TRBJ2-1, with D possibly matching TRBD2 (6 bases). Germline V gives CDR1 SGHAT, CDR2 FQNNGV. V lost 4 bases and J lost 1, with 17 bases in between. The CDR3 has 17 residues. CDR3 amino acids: CASSWGWRAGSYNEQFF. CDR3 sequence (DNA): TGTGCCAGCAGCTGGGGGTGGAGGGCGGGGTCCTACAATGAGCAGTTCTTC.

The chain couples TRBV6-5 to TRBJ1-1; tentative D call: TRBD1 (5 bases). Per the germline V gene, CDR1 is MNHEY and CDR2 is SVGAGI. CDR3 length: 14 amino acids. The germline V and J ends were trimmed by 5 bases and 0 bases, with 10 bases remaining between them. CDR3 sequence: CASSRRGMNTEAFF. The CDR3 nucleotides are TGTGCCAGCAGTCGAAGGGGAATGAACACTGAAGCTTTCTTT.

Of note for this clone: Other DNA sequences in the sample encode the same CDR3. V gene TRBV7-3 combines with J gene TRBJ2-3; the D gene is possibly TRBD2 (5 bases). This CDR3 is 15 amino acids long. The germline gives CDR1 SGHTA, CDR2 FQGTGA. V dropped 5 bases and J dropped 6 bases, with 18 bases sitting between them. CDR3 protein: CASSPSSSRGDTQYF. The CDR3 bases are TGTGCCAGCAGCCCGTCGTCGTCCCGCGGGGATACGCAGTATTTT.

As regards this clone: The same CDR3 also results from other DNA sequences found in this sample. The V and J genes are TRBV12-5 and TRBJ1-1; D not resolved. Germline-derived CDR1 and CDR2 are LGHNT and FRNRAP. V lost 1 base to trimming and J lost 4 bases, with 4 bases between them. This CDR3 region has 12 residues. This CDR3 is CASGLGSTEAFF. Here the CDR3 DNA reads TGTGCTAGTGGTTTGGGGAGCACTGAAGCTTTCTTT.

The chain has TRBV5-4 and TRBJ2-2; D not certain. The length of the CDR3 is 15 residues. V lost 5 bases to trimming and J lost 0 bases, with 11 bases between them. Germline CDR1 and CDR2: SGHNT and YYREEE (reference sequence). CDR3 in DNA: TGTGCCAGCAGATTTAGTTTAGCGAACACCGGGGAGCTGTTTTTT. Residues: CASRFSLANTGELFF. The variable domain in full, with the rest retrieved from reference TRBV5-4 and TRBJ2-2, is ETGVTQSPTHLIKTRGQQVTLRCSSQSGHNTVSWYQQALGQGPQFIFQYYREEENGRGNFPPRFSGLQFPNYSSELNVNALELDDSALYLCASRFSLANTGELFFGEGSRLTVL.

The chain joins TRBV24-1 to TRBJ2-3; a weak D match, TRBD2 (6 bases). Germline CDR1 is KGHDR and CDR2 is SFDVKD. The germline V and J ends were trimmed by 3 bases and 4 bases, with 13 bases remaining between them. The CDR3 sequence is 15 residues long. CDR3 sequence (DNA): TGTGCCACCAGTGATCCCTCGACTAGTTCAGATACGCAGTATTTT. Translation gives CATSDPSTSSDTQYF.

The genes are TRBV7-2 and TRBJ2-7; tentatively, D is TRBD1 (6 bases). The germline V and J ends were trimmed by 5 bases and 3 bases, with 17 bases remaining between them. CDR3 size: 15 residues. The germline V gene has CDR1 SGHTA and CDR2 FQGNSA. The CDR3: CASSPMTGALYEQYF. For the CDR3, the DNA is TGTGCCAGCAGCCCCATGACAGGTGCCCTCTACGAGCAGTACTTC. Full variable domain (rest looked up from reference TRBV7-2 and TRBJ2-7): GAGVSQSPSNKVTEKGKDVELRCDPISGHTALYWYRQSLGQGLEFLIYFQGNSAPDKSGLPSDRFSAERTGGSVSTLTIQRTQQEDSAVYLCASSPMTGALYEQYFGPGTRLTVT.

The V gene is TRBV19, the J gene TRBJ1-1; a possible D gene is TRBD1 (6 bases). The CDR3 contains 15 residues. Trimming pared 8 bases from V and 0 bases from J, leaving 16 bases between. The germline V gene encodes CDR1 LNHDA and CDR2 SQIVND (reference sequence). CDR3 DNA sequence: TGTGCCAGTGGACAGTGGGCATTTATGAACACTGAAGCTTTCTTT. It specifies CASGQWAFMNTEAFF.

The CDR3 DNA reads as TGTGCCAGCAGCTTTAATCGGGGGACCGGGGAGCTGTTTTTT. This gives the protein CASSFNRGTGELFF. The chain couples TRBV7-9 to TRBJ2-2; a possible D gene is TRBD2 (6 bases). This CDR3 is 14 amino acids long. Germline V gene sequence: CDR1 SEHNR, CDR2 FQNEAQ (reference sequence). The germline V and J ends were trimmed by 3 bases and 5 bases, with 10 bases remaining between them. The variable domain in full, with the rest retrieved from reference TRBV7-9 and TRBJ2-2, is DTGVSQNPRHKITKRGQNVTFRCDPISEHNRLYWYRQTLGQGPEFLTYFQNEAQLEKSRLLSDRFSAERPKGSFSTLEIQRTEQGDSAMYLCASSFNRGTGELFFGEGSRLTVL.